This TCR beta chain was sequenced during a study of blood T cell repertoires in COVID-19. Profiled with immunoSEQ multiplex PCR; TCRdb holds only in-frame clones, not every one. The profile shows roughly 280,000 clones, about 89% of them singletons. Germline trimming cut 4 bases from V and 2 bases from J; bases unmatched to any gene: 16. Germline CDR1 reads MNHNS; CDR2 reads SASEGT. This CDR3 has 18 residues. This clonotype was obtained from a man in his forties or fifties with active or convalescent COVID-19. The sample was peripheral blood. V and J are TRBV6-1 and TRBJ2-7; TRBD2 aligns across 8 bases. DNA for the CDR3: TGTGCCAGCAGTGTTAGTTTCCGGGGGGGTAATCGGCCCTACGAGCAGTACTTC. This codes for CASSVSFRGGNRPYEQYF.